This T cell receptor beta chain is from a study of T cell responses to AZD1222 COVID-19 vaccine. TCRdb's copy holds only in-frame clones and misses some; the assay was immunoSEQ multiplex PCR. Altogether under 140,000 clones are present, around 93% being singletons, with the ten largest covering about 8.3%. The source of this sequence is an adult in good health. Here the sequenced sample was peripheral blood, taken on day 0 of AZD1222 vaccination.

DNA for the CDR3: TGCGCCAGCAGCTTGGTGACAGGAGGACAGCCCCAGCATTTT. Protein product: CASSLVTGGQPQHF. The genes are TRBV5-1 and TRBJ1-5, with D possibly matching TRBD1 (6 bases). The CDR3 runs 14 residues. Germline CDR1 reads SGHRS; CDR2 reads YFSETQ. Between the trimmed V and J ends, which lost 0 bases and 7 bases, there was a span of 11 bases.